The rows below give T cell receptor beta chains drawn from one sample of a study of a mutant IDH1 vaccine in newly diagnosed glioma. Sequenced by immunoSEQ multiplex PCR; TCRdb stores in-frame clones only, minus some. Counted here are tens of thousands of clones, roughly 91% occurring once; the ten biggest clones make up under 2.5%. For these receptors, no antigen is known. Sequencing used PBMCs, obtained from a glioma patient whose treatment included an IDH1 peptide vaccine. The origin of the receptors is a man between 50 and 59 years old with glioma. CDR3s include the opening cysteine and the closing phenylalanine or tryptophan. A D gene is named only where the DNA matches it firmly.

d_call	cdr3_length	v_call	cdr3_aa
.	12	TRBV2	CASSDGVPEQYF
.	15	TRBV9	CASNEEPTGRYEQYF
.	14	TRBV5-1	CASSRDFSGNTIYF
TRBD1	16	TRBV4-1	CASSPGQGGGKNIQYF
.	17	TRBV7-2	CASSFVPGPSYNEKLFF
TRBD2	15	TRBV5-5	CASSPGLQYQETQYF
.	13	TRBV29-1	CSVSGGRDSPLHF
.	13	TRBV2	CASTPISSYEQYF
TRBD1	14	TRBV5-4	CASSLGTGGYEQYF
.	13	TRBV11-3	CASSLGQVGEAFF
.	16	TRBV4-3	CASSQDANSGANVLTF
TRBD1	15	TRBV19	CASNPGDSHTDTQYF
.	12	TRBV29-1	CSVLALNTEAFF
.	11	TRBV28	CASRAVYGYTF
.	14	TRBV2	CASSRTANTGELFF
TRBD2	17	TRBV5-1	CASSLPLAGGLTGELFF
.	13	TRBV5-6	CASSWGTNTEAFF
TRBD2	16	TRBV9	CASSVGGLAGDNEQFF
.	12	TRBV28	CASTSGNTEAFF
.	13	TRBV6-1	CASSENRAQPQHF
.	14	TRBV7-2	CASSSQGTSYEQYF
TRBD2	16	TRBV7-8	CASSLTSGGGKDTQYF
.	15	TRBV11-2	CASSLQTAPTYEQYF
.	14	TRBV27	CASSLSALGYEQYF
.	17	TRBV11-2	CASSLGVTRIRHTEAFF
.	14	TRBV10-3	CAISEYRSYYGYTF
.	14	TRBV6-5	CASSYGQTNSPLHF
.	14	TRBV2	CASSEGRNTGELFF
.	17	TRBV7-9	CASTSPEASSNTGELFF
.	17	TRBV5-1	CASSLVRVSGSTGELFF
TRBD1	15	TRBV4-1	CASSQGTAGGYEQYF
TRBD2	16	TRBV4-2	CASSQATSGAQETQYF
.	16	TRBV13	CASSLGPGELSYGYTF
TRBD2	14	TRBV5-1	CASSLTSGTDTQYF
TRBD1	16	TRBV25-1	CASRGQGASYNSPLHF
.	14	TRBV28	CASSPGGRSNEQYF
.	15	TRBV5-1	CASSPLPGSSYEQYF
.	14	TRBV5-1	CASSLYGVTDTQYF
TRBD2	18	TRBV5-8	CASLTYRGGPLNQETQYF
.	17	TRBV7-8	CASSLGSLAYSNQPQHF
.	16	TRBV18	CASSPPGHNKNTEAFF
TRBD2	15	TRBV27	CASSPLPSGFNEQYF
TRBD1	14	TRBV5-4	CASSPGQGAYEQYF
TRBD1	18	TRBV28	CASTWGTGTFLGANVLTF
.	14	TRBV19	CASSSGTSTDTQYF
TRBD2	14	TRBV29-1	CSVSGGRGTDTQYF
.	12	TRBV5-1	CASSLDYNEQFF
.	16	TRBV7-6	CASSLALAGSTNEQYF
.	14	TRBV13	CASSLGSLNTEAFF
.	16	TRBV5-1	CASAKDGGRPNEKLFF
.	16	TRBV6-5	CASSYRGLGSGNTIYF
TRBD1	18	TRBV7-9	CASSTRRTGTPGANVLTF
TRBD1	14	TRBV6-6	CASSNRGQGGEAFF
.	14	TRBV2	CASWEDRNPGELFF
.	16	TRBV6-1	CASSGLGGGLGTEAFF
.	14	TRBV9	CASSARQEATEAFF